This TCR beta chain was obtained from a study of CD8 T cells in ankylosing spondylitis. Study-level findings and limits: The authors reported significant enrichment of disease-linked clones in matched ankylosing spondylitis synovial fluid.

This clonotype is medium-sized (0.01 to 0.1%) within its sample. The antigen remains unidentified. It was by quantitative 5'-RACE with molecular barcodes that TCR beta libraries were made. TCRdb called the 5' RACE reads again in MiXCR, with one record for every CDR3 protein. Among approximately 30,000 distinct CDR3 sequences listed, about 7.8% were seen once. The germline V gene has CDR1 SGHRS and CDR2 YFSETQ. V dropped 4 bases and J dropped 2; count of bases not matched to a gene: 8. The CDR3 spans 16 residues. The specimen sequenced was blood, either unsorted or a sorted T cell fraction (not recorded which). This TCR was sampled from a male donor with ankylosing spondylitis or in good health (not recorded which). The chain employs TRBV5-1 and TRBJ2-1, with TRBD1 matching 8 bases. CDR3 sequence (DNA): TGCGCCAGCAGCCGCTCCAGGGGGCACACCTACAATGAGCAGTTCTTC. Residues: CASSRSRGHTYNEQFF.